Listed here are 20 T cell receptor beta chains from one sample, sequenced in a study of lung T cells in sarcoidosis with Löfgren's syndrome. MiXCR, applied by TCRdb to the reads, yields one record per CDR3 protein. Here the sample spans 50,000 to 65,000 distinct CDR3 sequences, about 20% being singletons. What was sequenced was CD4+ T cells from PBMCs. These receptors all come from a human donor with sarcoidosis (Löfgren's syndrome or another form), or a control subject (not recorded which).

This sequence joins TRBV19 and TRBJ2-1; D is undetermined. V dropped 6 bases and J dropped 3 bases, with 18 bases sitting between them. Germline values: CDR1 LNHDA, CDR2 SQIVND (reference sequence). This CDR3 spans 16 amino acids. CDR3 residues: CASSATWSGHYNEQFF. DNA for the CDR3: TGTGCCAGTAGCGCGACATGGTCGGGTCACTACAATGAGCAGTTCTTC.

This clonotype is judged medium-sized. The rearrangement uses TRBV20-1 and TRBJ2-1, with TRBD2 matching over 9 bases. The germline gives CDR1 DFQATT, CDR2 SNEGSKA (reference sequence). The V and J ends lost 2 bases and 4 bases, in that order; junction bases with no gene match: 9. The CDR3 consists of 16 residues. The CDR3 nucleotides are TGCAGTGCTAGAACCGTAGCGGGGGCTCATTACAATGAGCAGTTCTTC. This gives the protein CSARTVAGAHYNEQFF.

This clonotype was observed a handful of times. V is TRBV3-1 and J is TRBJ2-5; tentatively, D is TRBD1 or TRBD2 (6 bases each). This CDR3 region has 14 residues. V was cut by 2 bases and J by 2 bases, with 9 bases left in between. In germline, CDR1 is LGHDT, CDR2 YNNKEL (reference sequence). This chain's CDR3 is CASSQLGGQETQYF. The CDR3 region has the DNA TGTGCCAGCAGCCAACTAGGGGGGCAAGAGACCCAGTACTTC.

The table lists this clonotype with many counts. The genes are TRBV6-2 or TRBV6-3 and TRBJ1-5; D is possibly TRBD1 (6 bases). V lost 6 bases, J lost 2 bases, and 17 bases lay in between. This CDR3 has 16 amino acids. In germline, CDR1 is MNHEY, CDR2 SVGEGT. This CDR3 reads CASSPGTPSGNQPQHF. CDR3 DNA: TGTGCCAGCAGCCCCGGGACACCTTCGGGCAATCAGCCCCAGCATTTT.

This clonotype occurred a few times. The chain employs TRBV29-1 and TRBJ2-1; 9 bases align to TRBD1. Germline V CDR1 and CDR2: SQVTM, ANQGSEA. V lost 7 bases to trimming and J lost 11 bases; unmatched junction nucleotides: 9. The CDR3 sequence is 12 residues long. CDR3 DNA sequence: TGCAGCGCATCGGGACAGGGTAATAAGCAGTTCTTC. Translating it yields CSASGQGNKQFF.

This clonotype was counted many times. This chain uses TRBV27 with TRBJ2-2; 12 bases map to TRBD1. The trim removed 5 bases at V and 3 bases at J, leaving 7 bases unmatched. Per the germline V gene, CDR1 is MNHEY and CDR2 is SMNVEV (reference sequence). The CDR3 covers 17 residues. The DNA for the CDR3 is TGTGCCAGCAGTCCGGGGACAGGGGGCACGGACACCGGGGAGCTGTTTTTT. Translating gives CASSPGTGGTDTGELFF.

Only one count was recorded for this clonotype. A much larger clonotype is one base distant, so this may be a read error. The gene calls are TRBV20-1 and TRBJ2-1; 7 nucleotides agree with TRBD1. The CDR3 has 12 amino acids. CDR1 is DFQATT, CDR2 SNEGSKA, per germline (reference sequence). V lost 4 bases to trimming and J lost 10 bases; unmatched junction nucleotides: 7. The CDR3 coding sequence is TGCAGTGCTAACAGGGACAGTAGGGAGCAGTTCTTC. Translating it yields CSANRDSREQFF.

Of note for this clonotype: This may arise from a read error, as a much more abundant clone is one base away. The chain carries TRBV20-1 and TRBJ2-3; 8 positions match TRBD2. Per the germline V gene, CDR1 is DFQATT and CDR2 is SNEGSKA (reference sequence). CDR3 length equals 14 residues. For the CDR3, the DNA is TGCAGTGCTGTATATGCCGGGGGGGCAGATACGCGGTATTTT. Its protein product is CSAVYAGGADTRYF.

The V gene is TRBV2, the J gene TRBJ1-2; 9 bases are a match to TRBD1. V lost 6 bases and J lost 3; bases outside the gene matches: 5. The CDR3 has 14 amino acids. CDR1 is SNHLY and CDR2 is FYNNEI in the germline V gene. The DNA for the CDR3 is TGTGCCAGCAGCCGGGACAGGGTCGACTATGGCTACACCTTC. Protein product: CASSRDRVDYGYTF.

This clonotype was counted a few times. The gene calls are TRBV30 and TRBJ2-1, with 9 bases lining up with TRBD2. The trim removed 4 bases at V and 6 bases at J, leaving 4 bases unmatched. The germline CDR1 and CDR2 sequences are GTSNPN and SVGIG (reference sequence). CDR3 length: 13 amino acids. In DNA, the CDR3 is TGTGCCTGGATTCTAGCGGGGACCAATGAGCAGTTCTTC. This codes for CAWILAGTNEQFF.

The V call is TRBV14, the J call TRBJ2-5, with TRBD2 identical over 11 bases. This CDR3 is built from 16 residues. J was trimmed by 4 bases and V by 4 bases; bases with no gene match: 8. Per the germline V gene, CDR1 is SGHDN and CDR2 is FVKESK. The CDR3 reads CASSLGTLAGGETQYF. CDR3 coding DNA: TGTGCCAGCAGCCTGGGGACGCTAGCGGGGGGAGAGACCCAGTACTTC.

In this sample, this clonotype turned up many times. The V call is TRBV2, the J call TRBJ2-3, with TRBD1 identical over 8 bases. The CDR3 contains 15 residues. V dropped 4 bases and J dropped 0; count of bases not matched to a gene: 3. Per germline, CDR1 SNHLY and CDR2 FYNNEI. This CDR3 reads CASSAGTGSTDTQYF. The CDR3 bases are TGTGCCAGCAGTGCCGGGACAGGAAGCACAGATACGCAGTATTTT.

V and J are TRBV2 and TRBJ1-2; perhaps TRBD1 as D (6 bases). Germline CDR1 reads SNHLY; CDR2 reads FYNNEI. There are 16 residues in the CDR3. The V end lost 7 bases, the J end lost 4 bases, and 22 bases lay between the germline ends. The DNA for the CDR3 is TGTGCCAGCATTAGGGGGGCGCTACAGGTGACCTATGGCTACACCTTC. The encoded protein is CASIRGALQVTYGYTF.

The chain employs TRBV3-1 and TRBJ1-1; 8 bases are shared with TRBD1. The CDR3 covers 14 residues. V lost 3 bases and J lost 5; bases outside the gene matches: 5. CDR1 LGHDT and CDR2 YNNKEL come from the germline V gene (reference sequence). Here the CDR3 DNA reads TGTGCCAGCAGCCACCACCGGGACAGGACTGAAGCTTTCTTT. This encodes CASSHHRDRTEAFF.

This clonotype was seen at least ten times. The chain employs TRBV6-6 and TRBJ2-1; a possible D gene is TRBD1 (6 bases). The V gene's germline CDR1 is MNHNY and CDR2 SVGAGI (reference sequence). V was pared by 2 bases and J by 0 bases, with 8 bases between. There are 15 residues in the CDR3. CDR3 nucleotides: TGTGCCAGCAGTTACACAGGGAGCTCCTACAATGAGCAGTTCTTC. Encoded protein: CASSYTGSSYNEQFF.

This clonotype was seen many times. The V gene is TRBV6-1, the J gene TRBJ2-1, with D possibly matching TRBD1 (5 bases). Trimming took 1 base from V and 3 from J, leaving 10 bases between them. CDR3 size: 15 residues. Germline V gene sequence: CDR1 MNHNS, CDR2 SASEGT. For the CDR3, the DNA is TGTGCCAGCAGTGAAGTAGGGGTAGACTACAATGAGCAGTTCTTC. Encoded protein: CASSEVGVDYNEQFF.

The rearrangement links TRBV5-1 to TRBJ1-2; D is perhaps TRBD1 (6 bases). The germline V gene has CDR1 SGHRS and CDR2 YFSETQ. Trimming left V 4 bases short and J 8 bases short, with 21 bases between. CDR3 length equals 15 residues. CDR3 loop: CASSLEGGLVDGYTF. CDR3 DNA: TGCGCCAGCAGCCTGGAGGGGGGACTGGTCGACGGCTACACCTTC.

Of note for this clonotype: This may arise from a read error, as a much more abundant clone is one base away. This rearrangement joins TRBV6-2 or TRBV6-3 to TRBJ2-1; TRBD2 matches at 8 bases. The CDR3 runs to 16 residues. Trimming removed 5 bases from V and 8 bases from J; junction bases left unmatched: 14. Germline V gene data show CDR1 as MNHEY and CDR2 as SVGEGT. The CDR3 DNA sequence: TGTGCCAGCAGTCCCCCCGGGGCTAGCGGGCTCTATGAGCAGTTCTTC. Translation: CASSPPGASGLYEQFF.

This clonotype appeared many times. The chain joins TRBV6-6 to TRBJ2-7; no clear D gene. Trimming removed 0 bases from V and 2 bases from J, with 5 bases in between. CDR3 length equals 13 residues. In germline, CDR1 is MNHNY, CDR2 SVGAGI (reference sequence). CDR3 loop: CASSYSRTYEQYF. CDR3 DNA sequence: TGTGCCAGCAGTTACTCGAGGACCTACGAGCAGTACTTC.

This clonotype has ten or more counts. V is TRBV15 and J is TRBJ1-5; D not certain. The V end was cut by 3 bases, the J end by 4 bases, with 19 bases between. Germline V gene sequence: CDR1 LNHNV, CDR2 YYDKDF (reference sequence). The CDR3 totals 17 residues. The CDR3 protein is CATSSDFRQRRNQPQHF. The CDR3 DNA follows: TGTGCCACCAGCAGTGACTTCCGGCAGCGGAGGAATCAGCCCCAGCATTTT.